Shown below are 30 T cell receptor beta chains from a single sample sequenced in a study of response to subunit inactivated influenza vaccine. MiXCR, run by TCRdb on the RT-PCR reads, gives a single entry per CDR3 protein. The sample lists about 310,000 distinct CDR3 sequences, over 20% occurring once. The starting material was PBMCs from blood, obtained about 19 months after vaccination. These TCRs come from a man between 50 and 70 years old who received an inactivated influenza vaccine.

This clonotype was counted only a few times. The V and J genes are TRBV20-1 and TRBJ2-5; D not certain. Germline loops: CDR1 DFQATT, CDR2 SNEGSKA (reference sequence). The V end lost 3 bases, the J end lost 8 bases, and 10 bases lay between the germline ends. The CDR3 is made up of 11 amino acids. CDR3 loop: CSASPRTTQYF. In DNA form, the CDR3 reads TGCAGTGCTAGTCCCCGGACCACCCAGTACTTC.

The V and J genes are TRBV29-1 and TRBJ2-1; the match to TRBD1 covers 7 bases. Trimming at V came to 4 bases and at J to 8 bases, leaving 11 bases not matched to a gene. CDR3 length equals 14 residues. CDR1 and CDR2 (germline): SQVTM, ANQGSEA. The CDR3 loop reads CSVGLLGGLHEQFF. Written as DNA, the CDR3 is TGCAGCGTTGGGTTATTAGGGGGCCTCCATGAGCAGTTCTTC.

The CDR3 reads CASSLRSFLGVETQYF. In DNA form, the CDR3 reads TGTGCCAGCAGCTTGCGGTCCTTTTTAGGAGTAGAGACCCAGTACTTC. This chain connects TRBV5-4 to TRBJ2-5; no firm D call. CDR3 size: 16 residues. Germline CDR1 SGHNT, CDR2 YYREEE (reference sequence). The ends were cut back, 1 base at V and 4 bases at J, with 17 bases in the middle.

The sample holds a few counts of this clonotype. The chain couples TRBV5-1 to TRBJ1-2; no firm D call. Germline CDR1 is SGHRS and CDR2 is YFSETQ. The CDR3 is 14 residues long. The V end was cut by 0 bases, the J end by 4 bases, with 10 bases between. For the CDR3, the DNA is TGCGCCAGCAGCTTGGAGTGGAAAGCCTATGGCTACACCTTC. Its protein product is CASSLEWKAYGYTF.

With regard to this clonotype: Sequence at one end of the junction differs from germline and may be a read error. This rearrangement joins TRBV9 to TRBJ1-1; D not resolved. The CDR3 runs 14 residues. Per the germline V gene, CDR1 is SGDLS and CDR2 is YYNGEE. This CDR3 reads CAGSAGTANTEAFF. CDR3 in DNA: TGTGCCGGCAGCGCCGGAACAGCGAACACTGAAGCTTTCTTT.

This clonotype was detected only a few times. This chain joins TRBV20-1 and TRBJ1-1; D is unresolved. Trimming removed 5 bases at V and 3 bases at J, with 13 bases between. Germline V gene data show CDR1 as DFQATT and CDR2 as SNEGSKA (reference sequence). The CDR3 sequence is 13 residues long. CDR3 coding DNA: TGCAGTGCTCGCCCCCAGGTATACACTGAAGCTTTCTTT. It is translated as CSARPQVYTEAFF.

CDR3 nucleotides: TGTGCCAGCAGTTTAGGGGGGGCGTACTTCTCTTTCTTC. Translation gives CASSLGGAYFSFF. V gene TRBV12-3 or TRBV12-4 combines with J gene TRBJ2-1; possibly TRBD1 or TRBD2 for D (6 bases each). Trimming shortened V by 1 base and J by 16 bases, and 17 bases separated the two germline ends. This CDR3 has 13 amino acids.

CDR3 in DNA: TGTGCCAGCAGTTCCGGGACAGGGGGCGCAAATTCCTACGAGCAGTACTTC. Amino acids: CASSSGTGGANSYEQYF. This chain joins TRBV12-3 or TRBV12-4 and TRBJ2-7; 12 bases are shared with TRBD1. With 4 bases clipped from V and 1 base from J, the junction kept 8 bases outside the gene matches. The CDR3 contains 17 residues.

This sequence joins TRBV10-2 and TRBJ1-5; 8 bases fit TRBD1. This CDR3 is built from 16 residues. The germline V gene encodes CDR1 WSHSY and CDR2 SAAADI. V trimming: 3 bases; J trimming: 4 bases; junction bases outside the gene matches: 8. In DNA form, the CDR3 reads TGCGCCAGCAGTGATGGGACAGGACCTATGAATCAGCCCCAGCATTTT. Translated: CASSDGTGPMNQPQHF.

This clonotype turned up a few times. The chain has TRBV7-9 and TRBJ2-1, with D unresolved. Trimming cost V 0 bases and J 0 bases, with 9 bases left between them. Looked up from germline, CDR1 is SEHNR and CDR2 is FQNEAQ (reference sequence). The CDR3 contains 16 residues. CDR3 sequence reads: CASSLAGISSYNEQFF. The CDR3 coding sequence is TGTGCCAGCAGCTTAGCGGGGATCAGCTCCTACAATGAGCAGTTCTTC.

V gene TRBV4-3 combines with J gene TRBJ2-5; D tentatively fits TRBD1 or TRBD2 (5 bases each). This CDR3 is built from 14 residues. Trimming shortened V by 0 bases and J by 4 bases, and 9 bases separated the two germline ends. Germline-derived CDR1 and CDR2 are LGHNA and YSLEER. DNA of the CDR3: TGCGCCAGCAGCCAAGATGGGGGACGAGAGACCCAGTACTTC. Residues: CASSQDGGRETQYF.

Turning to this clonotype: The junction departs from the called germline gene at one end, perhaps through a read error. The chain employs TRBV12-3 or TRBV12-4 and TRBJ1-4; D gene uncertain. The CDR3 has 14 residues. The CDR3 region has the DNA TGTGCCAGGAGTTTACGACGAGTCAATGAAAAACTGTTTTTT. This sequence encodes CARSLRRVNEKLFF.

A few counts support this clonotype. The rearrangement uses TRBV20-1 and TRBJ2-3; D gene unclear. V was pared by 0 bases and J by 1 base, with 5 bases between. This CDR3 spans 13 amino acids. Germline V gene lookup returns CDR1 DFQATT and CDR2 SNEGSKA (reference sequence). CDR3 sequence: CSARDQGTDTQYF. In nucleotides, the CDR3 is TGCAGTGCTAGAGATCAAGGCACAGATACGCAGTATTTT.

This clonotype was seen ten or more times. The CDR3 spells CAWSIGTARTEAFF. The CDR3 DNA is TGTGCCTGGAGTATCGGGACAGCCAGAACTGAAGCTTTCTTT. This chain links TRBV30 with TRBJ1-1, with 7 bases fitting TRBD1. After removal of 2 bases from V and 5 bases from J, the junction contained 8 bases not matched to a gene. Germline assignment: CDR1 GTSNPN and CDR2 SVGIG (reference sequence). The CDR3 has 14 residues.

The rearrangement uses TRBV6-5 and TRBJ2-7; the match to TRBD2 covers 13 bases. The trim removed 1 base at V and 7 bases at J, leaving 4 bases unmatched. Germline V lookup: CDR1 MNHEY, CDR2 SVGAGI. CDR3 length: 15 amino acids. The CDR3 DNA reads TGTGCCAGCAGTTACTTGGGACTAGCGGGGTCGGAGCAGTACTTC. Protein product: CASSYLGLAGSEQYF.

This clonotype was counted between two and nine times. The chain has TRBV19 and TRBJ2-2; TRBD1 is a possible D gene (6 bases). CDR3 size: 15 residues. Trimming cost V 3 bases and J 5 bases, with 13 bases left between them. Per germline, CDR1 LNHDA and CDR2 SQIVND (reference sequence). The DNA of the CDR3 is TGTGCCAGTAGTATTACAGGGCACCCTACCGGGGAGCTGTTTTTT. This sequence encodes CASSITGHPTGELFF.

This clonotype has a handful of counts. This chain connects TRBV7-3 to TRBJ2-1; 7 bases are a match to TRBD2. With 5 bases clipped from V and 0 bases from J, the junction kept 4 bases outside the gene matches. CDR1 and CDR2 from the germline V gene are SGHTA and FQGTGA. The CDR3 is made up of 15 amino acids. The CDR3 nucleotides are TGTGCCAGCAGCAAGAGCGGGACCTCCTACAATGAGCAGTTCTTC. Protein: CASSKSGTSYNEQFF. Based on the CDR3 plus reference TRBV7-3 and TRBJ2-1, the full variable domain is GAGVSQTPSNKVTEKGKYVELRCDPISGHTALYWYRQSLGQGPEFLIYFQGTGAADDSGLPNDRFFAVRPEGSVSTLKIQRTERGDSAVYLCASSKSGTSYNEQFFGPGTRLTVL.

The V and J genes are TRBV28 and TRBJ2-7; 10 nucleotides line up with TRBD2. Germline V CDR1 and CDR2: MDHEN, SYDVKM. The CDR3 contains 14 residues. V shed 6 bases and J 4 bases; nucleotides not matched to a gene: 6. CDR3 loop: CASRKLAGPYEQYF. The CDR3 DNA follows: TGTGCCAGCAGAAAACTAGCGGGACCGTACGAGCAGTACTTC.

The chain has TRBV10-3 and TRBJ1-5; TRBD1 might be the D (5 bases). Between the trimmed V and J ends, which lost 3 bases and 6 bases, there was a span of 9 bases. The CDR3 contains 13 residues. Germline V gives CDR1 ENHRY, CDR2 SYGVKD. CDR3 sequence (DNA): TGTGCCATCAGTGATATTGGGGCTCAGCCCCAGCATTTT. This gives the protein CAISDIGAQPQHF.

This chain's CDR3 is CASSNPGQGDAEAFF. As DNA, the CDR3 is TGTGCCAGTAGTAATCCTGGACAGGGCGACGCTGAAGCTTTCTTT. The rearrangement joins TRBV19 to TRBJ1-1, with TRBD1 matching over 8 bases. CDR3 size: 15 residues. Germline lookup yields CDR1 LNHDA and CDR2 SQIVND (reference sequence). The J segment lost 6 bases and the V segment lost 4 bases, leaving 10 bases of the junction unmatched.

The sample holds a few counts of this clonotype. The chain couples TRBV5-1 to TRBJ2-1; TRBD1 might be the D (5 bases). Per germline, CDR1 SGHRS and CDR2 YFSETQ. Deletions cut 6 bases from V and 0 bases from J, with 10 bases between. This CDR3 has 14 amino acids. The CDR3 is CASMRDSSYNEQFF. The CDR3 DNA is TGCGCCAGCATGCGAGACAGCTCCTACAATGAGCAGTTCTTC.

This clonotype was recorded a few times. The chain joins TRBV6-1 to TRBJ1-2; D is unresolved. Trimming pared 3 bases from V and 7 bases from J, leaving 12 bases between. Germline CDR1 MNHNS, CDR2 SASEGT. CDR3 length equals 13 residues. CDR3 region: CASSDHNFFGYTF. CDR3 in DNA: TGTGCCAGCAGTGACCACAATTTTTTTGGCTACACCTTC.

The V call is TRBV6-5, the J call TRBJ2-4; possible D gene TRBD1, 6 bases. Trimming cost V 1 base and J 2 bases, with 15 bases left between them. The CDR3 contains 17 residues. Germline V gene data show CDR1 as MNHEY and CDR2 as SVGAGI. CDR3 protein: CASSYLGQHLTKNIQYF. In DNA, the CDR3 is TGTGCCAGCAGTTACTTAGGACAGCATCTAACCAAAAACATTCAGTACTTC.

This clonotype was counted many times. The chain couples TRBV20-1 to TRBJ1-1; perhaps TRBD1 as D (5 bases). The CDR3 is 12 amino acids. Germline V lookup: CDR1 DFQATT, CDR2 SNEGSKA (reference sequence). V lost 6 bases and J lost 1, with 9 bases in between. The CDR3 nucleotides are TGCAGTGCGGGGCCTTCGAACACTGAAGCTTTCTTT. Amino acids: CSAGPSNTEAFF.

The J gene is TRBJ2-7, the V gene TRBV5-6; the D gene could be TRBD1 or TRBD2 (6 bases each). Between the trimmed V and J ends, which lost 4 bases and 6 bases, there was a span of 17 bases. Looked up from germline, CDR1 is SGHDT and CDR2 is YYEEEE. The CDR3 runs 14 residues. The CDR3 region has the DNA TGTGCCAGCAGCCTACCCAAGGGGGGCAGCGAGCAGTACTTC. Its protein is CASSLPKGGSEQYF. Together with reference TRBV5-6 and TRBJ2-7, the CDR3 gives the full variable domain: DAGVTQSPTHLIKTRGQQVTLRCSPKSGHDTVSWYQQALGQGPQFIFQYYEEEERQRGNFPDRFSGHQFPNYSSELNVNALLLGDSALYLCASSLPKGGSEQYFGPGTRLTVT.

The rearrangement joins TRBV29-1 to TRBJ1-2, with 8 nucleotides matching TRBD1. This CDR3 is 14 amino acids long. J lost 10 bases, V lost 6 bases, and 16 bases had no gene match. Germline CDR1 is SQVTM and CDR2 is ANQGSEA. CDR3 DNA sequence: TGCAGCGTCGTAGGGAGGACAGGGACGGTCGACTACACCTTC. As protein: CSVVGRTGTVDYTF.

The chain links TRBV11-1 to TRBJ1-3; D gene unclear. This CDR3 comprises 18 residues. Between the trimmed V and J ends, which lost 2 bases and 2 bases, there was a span of 19 bases. Germline lookup yields CDR1 SGHAT and CDR2 FQDESV (reference sequence). The CDR3, as DNA: TGTGCCAGCAGCTTATTTGATATTGGGTTATCGCCTGGAAACACCATATATTTT. It encodes CASSLFDIGLSPGNTIYF.

The V call is TRBV5-4, the J call TRBJ1-1; D may be TRBD1 (6 bases). Trimming removed 4 bases at V and 8 bases at J, with 18 bases between. The CDR3 runs 14 residues. Germline assignment: CDR1 SGHNT and CDR2 YYREEE (reference sequence). Written as DNA, the CDR3 is TGTGCCAGCAGCAAATACAGGGAGGCGTCCGAAGCTTTCTTT. It translates to CASSKYREASEAFF.

A remark on this clonotype: One base away lies a much larger clone, so this may be a sequencing read error. The V gene is TRBV7-2, the J gene TRBJ2-2, with D possibly TRBD2 on 5 matching bases. The CDR3 totals 14 residues. Looked up from germline, CDR1 is SGHTA and CDR2 is FQGNSA. This chain's CDR3 is CASSLVSNTGELYF. The CDR3 bases are TGTGCCAGCAGCTTAGTGTCGAACACCGGGGAGCTGTATTTT.

The table lists this clonotype with many counts. The gene calls are TRBV27 and TRBJ1-6; 9 nucleotides agree with TRBD1. CDR3 length: 15 amino acids. The germline V gene encodes CDR1 MNHEY and CDR2 SMNVEV (reference sequence). The V segment lost 6 bases and the J segment 3 bases; nucleotides outside the gene matches: 3. CDR3: CASRVTGGYNSPLHF. The CDR3 region has the DNA TGTGCCAGCAGGGTGACAGGGGGCTATAATTCACCCCTCCACTTT.